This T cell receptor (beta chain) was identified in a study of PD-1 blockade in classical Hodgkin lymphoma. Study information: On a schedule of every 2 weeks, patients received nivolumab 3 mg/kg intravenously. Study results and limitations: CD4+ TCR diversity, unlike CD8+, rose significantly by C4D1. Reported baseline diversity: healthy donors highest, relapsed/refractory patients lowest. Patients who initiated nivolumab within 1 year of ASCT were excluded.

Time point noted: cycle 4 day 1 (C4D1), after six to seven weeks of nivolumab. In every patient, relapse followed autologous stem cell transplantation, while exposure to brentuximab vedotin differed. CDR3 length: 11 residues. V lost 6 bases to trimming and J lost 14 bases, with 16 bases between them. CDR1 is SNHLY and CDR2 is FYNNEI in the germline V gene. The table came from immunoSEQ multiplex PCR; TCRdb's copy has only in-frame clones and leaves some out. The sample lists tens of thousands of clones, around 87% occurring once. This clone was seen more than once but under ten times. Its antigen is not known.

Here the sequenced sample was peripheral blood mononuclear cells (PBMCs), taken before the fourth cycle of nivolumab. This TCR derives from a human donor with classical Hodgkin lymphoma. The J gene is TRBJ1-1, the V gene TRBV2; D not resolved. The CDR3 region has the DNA TGTGCCAGCAGCGCATCGACGGCGGGCTTCTTT. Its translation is CASSASTAGFF.